This passage covers 10 T cell receptor beta chains from one sample sequenced in a study of blood T cells in healthy people across ages. Using a J-beta primer mix together with a sample-barcoded 5' primer, a second PCR was run for 7 to 11 cycles. TCRdb processed the 5' RACE reads anew with MiXCR; each CDR3 protein has one entry. The sample consists of about 730,000 distinct CDR3 sequences, more than 40% of them appearing once. Sequenced input: blood. The source is a woman in her fifties or sixties in good health.

This clonotype was seen only once. CDR3 sequence: CASSPQGQGIYGYTF. CDR3 nucleotide sequence: TGTGCCAGCAGTCCCCAGGGACAGGGAATCTATGGCTACACCTTC. The chain couples TRBV25-1 to TRBJ1-2; 9 bases map to TRBD1. CDR3 length: 15 amino acids. Losses at the gene ends were 5 bases for V and 4 bases for J; bases not matched to a gene: 8. CDR1 is MGHDK and CDR2 is SYGVNS in the germline V gene.

This clonotype appeared a few times. The V gene is TRBV11-2, the J gene TRBJ2-5, with TRBD2 matching over 8 bases. This CDR3 has 19 residues. J was trimmed by 4 bases and V by 0 bases; bases with no gene match: 16. Germline V lookup: CDR1 SGHAT, CDR2 FQNNGV. The CDR3 region is CASSLDPAGSGTSIETQYF. The CDR3 DNA sequence: TGTGCCAGCAGCTTAGATCCCGCCGGTAGCGGGACCTCTATAGAGACCCAGTACTTC.

The chain recombines TRBV12-3 or TRBV12-4 with TRBJ1-2, with 7 bases lining up with TRBD1. V shed 3 bases and J 7 bases; nucleotides not matched to a gene: 8. The CDR3 consists of 14 residues. CDR3 sequence (DNA): TGTGCCAGCAGTTTGGCGACAGGGACGGGTGGCTACACCTTC. Its protein product is CASSLATGTGGYTF.

Turning to this clonotype: A much bigger clone sits one base away, suggesting this may be a read error. The genes are TRBV29-1 and TRBJ2-5, with 9 bases matching TRBD1. This CDR3 spans 13 amino acids. Germline-derived CDR1 and CDR2 are SQVTM and ANQGSEA. Trimming removed 6 bases from V and 2 bases from J; junction bases left unmatched: 4. The CDR3 protein is CSVGTGSQETQYF. The CDR3 DNA sequence: TGCAGCGTCGGGACAGGGTCGCAAGAGACCCAGTACTTC.

This clonotype has at least ten counts. The rearrangement joins TRBV3-1 to TRBJ2-7; D is unresolved. The CDR3 has 12 residues. Between the trimmed V and J ends, which lost 8 bases and 2 bases, there was a span of 10 bases. The germline V gene encodes CDR1 LGHDT and CDR2 YNNKEL (reference sequence). The CDR3 protein is CASGEPPYEQYF. As DNA, the CDR3 is TGTGCCAGCGGGGAACCGCCCTACGAGCAGTACTTC.

The gene calls are TRBV6-1 and TRBJ2-1; D is tentatively TRBD1 or TRBD2 (5 bases each). The ends were cut back, 8 bases at V and 3 bases at J, with 17 bases in the middle. CDR3 length equals 15 residues. Germline V lookup: CDR1 MNHNS, CDR2 SASEGT. DNA for the CDR3: TGTGCCAGCTGTGCCGAGGGGCGACACTACAATGAGCAGTTCTTC. Protein product: CASCAEGRHYNEQFF.

This clonotype has at least ten counts. The rearrangement links TRBV5-1 to TRBJ2-7; maybe TRBD2 (6 bases). This CDR3 spans 14 amino acids. Germline V gives CDR1 SGHRS, CDR2 YFSETQ. V was clipped by 1 base and J by 3 bases, with 11 bases between them. The CDR3 protein is CASSLSGEGYEQYF. The CDR3 DNA follows: TGCGCCAGCAGCTTGTCGGGAGAAGGCTACGAGCAGTACTTC. Using reference TRBV5-1 and TRBJ2-7 for the parts outside the CDR3, the full variable domain is KAGVTQTPRYLIKTRGQQVTLSCSPISGHRSVSWYQQTPGQGLQFLFEYFSETQRNKGNFPGRFSGRQFSNSRSEMNVSTLELGDSALYLCASSLSGEGYEQYFGPGTRLTVT.

This chain joins TRBV6-2 or TRBV6-3 and TRBJ1-5, with a possible D match to TRBD1 (5 bases). V was shortened by 8 bases and J by 5 bases, with 19 bases between the two germline ends. The CDR3 loop spans 15 amino acids. CDR1 and CDR2 from the germline V gene are MNHEY and SVGEGT. CDR3 sequence reads: CASSSLRDQDQPQHF. The DNA for the CDR3 is TGTGCCAGCTCCTCGTTGAGGGACCAAGATCAGCCCCAGCATTTT.

The rearrangement uses TRBV12-3 or TRBV12-4 and TRBJ1-2; D not certain. The CDR3 consists of 12 residues. Trimming took off 3 bases at V and 4 bases at J, with 6 bases between the two ends. The DNA for the CDR3 is TGTGCCAGCAGTTTTTACAGCTATGGCTACACCTTC. Its protein is CASSFYSYGYTF.

The V gene is TRBV4-2, the J gene TRBJ2-7; TRBD2 agrees at 8 bases. CDR3 length equals 16 residues. The germline V gene has CDR1 LGHNA and CDR2 YNFKEQ. With 0 bases clipped from V and 3 bases from J, the junction kept 7 bases outside the gene matches. CDR3: CASSQDLLAGYYEQYF. CDR3 DNA sequence: TGTGCCAGCAGCCAAGACCTGCTAGCGGGTTACTACGAGCAGTACTTC.